These 15 T cell receptor beta chains share one sample of origin, sequenced in a study of memory CD4+ T cells and cytomegalovirus serostatus. Produced via immunoSEQ multiplex PCR; TCRdb's table is partial and in-frame only. The sample shows tens of thousands of clones, 70% to 85% of them seen only once. The sort gate was single viable CD3+CD4+CD8-CD45RO+ cells for memory CD4+ T cells. Sequenced input: memory CD4+ T cells from blood. The source of these receptors is an adult in good health and CMV-seropositive.

The chain joins TRBV7-9 to TRBJ1-5; D remains ambiguous. From germline, CDR1 is SEHNR and CDR2 FQNEAQ (reference sequence). This CDR3 region has 14 residues. Trimming took 5 bases from V and 4 from J, leaving 12 bases between them. Here the CDR3 reads CASSPGRENQPQHF. The CDR3 DNA is TGTGCCAGCAGCCCCGGACGGGAGAATCAGCCCCAGCATTTT.

The table lists this clone with a few counts. This rearrangement joins TRBV19 to TRBJ1-2, with 8 positions matching TRBD1. This CDR3 has 14 residues. V trimming: 5 bases; J trimming: 4 bases; junction bases outside the gene matches: 6. Germline V gene sequence: CDR1 LNHDA, CDR2 SQIVND (reference sequence). The CDR3 loop reads CASSVDRGGYGYTF. In nucleotides, the CDR3 is TGTGCCAGTAGTGTCGACAGGGGAGGCTATGGCTACACCTTC.

V and J are TRBV7-3 and TRBJ2-1; D remains ambiguous. CDR3 length: 15 amino acids. V shed 5 bases and J shed 2 bases, with 13 bases lying between them. From germline, CDR1 is SGHTA and CDR2 FQGTGA. As DNA, the CDR3 is TGTGCCAGCAGCCCCCTGGCGAGTGCCTACAATGAGCAGTTCTTC. It codes for CASSPLASAYNEQFF.

The chain couples TRBV29-1 to TRBJ2-2, with 7 bases fitting TRBD1. Germline lookup yields CDR1 SQVTM and CDR2 ANQGSEA. J gave up 4 bases and V 6 bases, and 8 bases lay outside the gene matches. The CDR3 has 14 amino acids. CDR3 loop: CSVRQGGLTGELFF. The CDR3 DNA reads TGCAGCGTACGACAGGGTGGCCTCACCGGGGAGCTGTTTTTT.

This clone was counted between two and nine times. The chain employs TRBV19 and TRBJ1-4; 9 nucleotides agree with TRBD1. There are 15 residues in the CDR3. Germline CDR1 and CDR2: LNHDA and SQIVND (reference sequence). After removal of 5 bases from V and 8 bases from J, the junction contained 9 bases not matched to a gene. CDR3 bases: TGTGCCAGTAGTTCTCTCCGGGACAGGGAAGAAAAACTGTTTTTT. Translation gives CASSSLRDREEKLFF.

The genes are TRBV18 and TRBJ2-1; unclear D gene. V dropped 1 base and J dropped 4 bases, with 5 bases sitting between them. Germline V lookup: CDR1 KGHSH, CDR2 LQKENI. There are 13 residues in the CDR3. CDR3 loop: CASSPLRYNEQFF. The DNA of the CDR3 is TGTGCCAGCTCACCACTACGGTACAATGAGCAGTTCTTC. The full variable domain, with the rest looked up from reference TRBV18 and TRBJ2-1, is NAGVMQNPRHLVRRRGQEARLRCSPMKGHSHVYWYRQLPEEGLKFMVYLQKENIIDESGMPKERFSAEFPKEGPSILRIQQVVRGDSAAYFCASSPLRYNEQFFGPGTRLTVL.

Only a few counts were recorded for this clone. The rearrangement joins TRBV5-6 to TRBJ1-1; no definite D call. The CDR3 consists of 12 residues. From germline, CDR1 is SGHDT and CDR2 YYEEEE. Trimming took 2 bases from V and 6 from J, leaving 8 bases between them. The CDR3 protein is CASSLGIAEAFF. In nucleotides, the CDR3 is TGTGCCAGCAGCTTAGGAATAGCTGAAGCTTTCTTT.

The chain uses TRBV29-1 and TRBJ2-7; 9 bases line up with TRBD2. The germline CDR1 and CDR2 sequences are SQVTM and ANQGSEA. The junction had 4 bases not matched to a gene; V was cut back by 7 bases and J by 3 bases. The CDR3 runs 12 residues. CDR3 sequence (DNA): TGCAGCGCCAAGACTAGCGGCTACGAGCAGTACTTC. Translated: CSAKTSGYEQYF.

The chain links TRBV19 to TRBJ2-7, with D possibly matching TRBD1 (7 bases). This CDR3 region has 12 residues. The V end lost 5 bases, the J end lost 5 bases, and 10 bases lay between the germline ends. The germline V gene encodes CDR1 LNHDA and CDR2 SQIVND (reference sequence). In DNA form, the CDR3 reads TGTGCCAGTAGTTCCAGGGGGGACGAGCAGTACTTC. Amino acids: CASSSRGDEQYF.

The CDR3 DNA is TGCGCCAGCAGCCAAGTTTCAGGGAGCTATGGCTACACCTTC. It is translated as CASSQVSGSYGYTF. The chain combines TRBV4-3 with TRBJ1-2; tentatively, D is TRBD1 (5 bases). The CDR3 is 14 amino acids. Trimming took off 1 base at V and 4 bases at J, with 10 bases between the two ends. Germline V gene data show CDR1 as LGHNA and CDR2 as YSLEER.

The chain uses TRBV28 and TRBJ2-7; D call uncertain. Trimming removed 2 bases at V and 7 bases at J, with 12 bases between. The CDR3 runs 13 residues. CDR1 MDHEN and CDR2 SYDVKM come from the germline V gene. The CDR3 DNA reads as TGTGCCAGCAGTTTAAAAGTGGGGTGGGAGCAGTACTTC. Encoded protein: CASSLKVGWEQYF.

J is TRBJ2-1 and V is TRBV6-5, with TRBD1 identical over 7 bases. The CDR3 length is 13 residues. Germline CDR1 reads MNHEY; CDR2 reads SVGAGI. The V and J ends lost 7 bases and 9 bases, in that order; junction bases with no gene match: 9. As DNA, the CDR3 is TGTGCCAGCATGCTGATTCCAGGGGGTGAGCAGTTCTTC. This codes for CASMLIPGGEQFF.

The chain has TRBV28 and TRBJ2-1; D may correspond to TRBD1 or TRBD2 (6 bases each). Looked up from germline, CDR1 is MDHEN and CDR2 is SYDVKM. V was shortened by 6 bases and J by 10 bases, with 22 bases between the two germline ends. The CDR3 loop spans 15 amino acids. Here the CDR3 DNA reads TGTGCCAGCAGATCCAGCGGAGGGGGTAACGTGGAGCAGTTCTTC. Amino acids: CASRSSGGGNVEQFF. Based on the CDR3 plus reference TRBV28 and TRBJ2-1, the full variable domain is DVKVTQSSRYLVKRTGEKVFLECVQDMDHENMFWYRQDPGLGLRLIYFSYDVKMKEKGDIPEGYSVSREKKERFSLILESASTNQTSMYLCASRSSGGGNVEQFFGPGTRLTVL.

The chain links TRBV7-2 to TRBJ2-3; the D call may be TRBD1 or TRBD2 (5 bases each). The CDR3 sequence is 14 residues long. Per germline, CDR1 SGHTA and CDR2 FQGNSA. Trimming pared 2 bases from V and 7 bases from J, leaving 13 bases between. Written as DNA, the CDR3 is TGTGCCAGCAGCTTAAACGAGGGGCTAAATACGCAGTATTTT. As protein: CASSLNEGLNTQYF.

The chain carries TRBV7-2 and TRBJ1-4; D gene uncertain. The CDR3 covers 13 residues. V was cut by 3 bases and J by 0 bases, with 2 bases left in between. Per germline, CDR1 SGHTA and CDR2 FQGNSA. Written as DNA, the CDR3 is TGTGCCAGCAGCTTCTCAACTAATGAAAAACTGTTTTTT. This encodes CASSFSTNEKLFF.